This entry describes one T cell receptor beta chain. CDR1 and CDR2 from the germline V gene are SEHNR and FQNEAQ (reference sequence). Deletions cut 8 bases from V and 1 base from J, with 11 bases between. There are 13 residues in the CDR3. The sample originates from a study of shared clonotypes between healthy human individuals. Sequencing was performed with immunoSEQ multiplex PCR; in TCRdb, only in-frame clones are kept and a portion is missing. The data contain more than 1,200,000 clones, approximately 98.5% of them seen just once; the ten biggest clones take up over 0.3%. This TCR was sampled from a man aged 30 to 45 in good health. Sequencing was performed on naive CD4+ T cells sorted from blood. Subset of the sample: CD45RA+ positively selected. The chain links TRBV7-9 to TRBJ1-1, with D maybe TRBD1 (5 bases). In nucleotides, the CDR3 is TGTGCCAGCCAAGGGGCCGGGAACACTGAAGCTTTCTTT. As protein: CASQGAGNTEAFF.